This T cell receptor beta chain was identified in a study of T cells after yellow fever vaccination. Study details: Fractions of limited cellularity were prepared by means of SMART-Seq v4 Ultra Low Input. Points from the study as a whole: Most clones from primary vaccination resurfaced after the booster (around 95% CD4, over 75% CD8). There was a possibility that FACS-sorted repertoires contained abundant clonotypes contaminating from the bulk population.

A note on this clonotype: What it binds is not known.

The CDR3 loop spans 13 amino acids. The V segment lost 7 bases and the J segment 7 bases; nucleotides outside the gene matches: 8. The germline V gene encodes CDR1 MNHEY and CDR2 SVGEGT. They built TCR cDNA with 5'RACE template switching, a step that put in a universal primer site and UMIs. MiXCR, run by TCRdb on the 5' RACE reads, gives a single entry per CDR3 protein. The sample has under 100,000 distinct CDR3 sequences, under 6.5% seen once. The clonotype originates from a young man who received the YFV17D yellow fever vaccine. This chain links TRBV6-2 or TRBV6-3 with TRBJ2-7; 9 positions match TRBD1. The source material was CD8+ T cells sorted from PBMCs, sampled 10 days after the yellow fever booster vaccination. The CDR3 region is CASNGQGSREQYF. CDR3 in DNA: TGTGCCAGCAATGGACAGGGGTCTCGGGAGCAGTACTTC.